This T cell receptor (beta chain) was sequenced during a study of blood T cell repertoires in COVID-19. Turning to the study itself: The cDNA or gDNA used as material had been derived from T cells, B-cell-depleted T cells, or PBMCs.

It was during active infection that Seattle patients were enrolled and then longitudinally followed. In the source study's methods: Scientists estimated how many nucleated cells there were by amplifying reference gene primers. Clones were sequenced by immunoSEQ multiplex PCR, and TCRdb holds only the in-frame ones, with some missing. V, J and clone size are those of that table, while D and trimming were read from the DNA. The sample consists of some 180,000 clones, approximately 83% of them appearing once. Sequencing was carried out using peripheral blood. The receptor's source is a woman between 35 and 50 years old with COVID-19, enrolled during active disease.

The CDR3 loop is CASSSAPLAYTDTQYF. The CDR3 coding sequence is TGTGCCAGCAGCTCAGCCCCTTTAGCTTACACAGATACGCAGTATTTT. This rearrangement joins TRBV7-8 to TRBJ2-3; D gene unclear. This CDR3 is built from 16 residues. CDR1 SGHVS and CDR2 FQNEAQ come from the germline V gene. Between the trimmed V and J ends, which lost 4 bases and 2 bases, there was a span of 16 bases.